A single sample is the source of the 26 T cell receptor beta chains below, sequenced in a study of Graves' ophthalmopathy and Graves' hyperthyroidism. Amplification of TCR beta CDR3 regions used RNA transcripts. HTBI primers primed a first-round RT-PCR, and a second-round multiplex PCR followed. TCRdb re-called the multiplex PCR reads with MiXCR, one entry per CDR3 protein. The sample yields about 1.2 million distinct CDR3 sequences, approximately 35% seen once. Specimen: peripheral blood or thyroid tissue (not recorded which). These receptors came from an adult man with Graves' hyperthyroidism.

This clonotype occurred a few times. The gene calls are TRBV4-1 and TRBJ2-7; TRBD2 aligns across 7 bases. This CDR3 is built from 15 residues. The germline V gene has CDR1 MGHRA and CDR2 YSYEKL. V shed 5 bases and J 5 bases; nucleotides not matched to a gene: 12. The CDR3 reads CASSNGWGSGNEQYF. The CDR3 region has the DNA TGCGCCAGCAGCAATGGTTGGGGCAGCGGGAACGAGCAGTACTTC.

This clonotype was observed at least ten times. The J gene is TRBJ2-7, the V gene TRBV10-3; D uncertain. CDR1 ENHRY and CDR2 SYGVKD come from the germline V gene. There are 13 residues in the CDR3. Trimming left V 3 bases short and J 12 bases short, with 18 bases between. The CDR3 reads CAISDSPAGGVYF. CDR3 nucleotide sequence: TGTGCCATCAGTGATTCGCCGGCCGGTGGGGTGTACTTC.

The J gene is TRBJ1-1, the V gene TRBV7-9, with 10 bases matching TRBD1. The trim removed 6 bases at V and 4 bases at J, leaving 11 bases unmatched. From germline, CDR1 is SEHNR and CDR2 FQNEAQ (reference sequence). The CDR3 is 16 amino acids. The CDR3 here is CASSLSGTGEGTEAFF. DNA of the CDR3: TGTGCCAGCAGTCTATCCGGGACAGGGGAGGGCACTGAAGCTTTCTTT.

This clonotype was detected many times. CDR3 sequence: CASSERGGQVPGELFF. CDR3 bases: TGTGCCAGCAGCGAGAGGGGCGGACAAGTCCCCGGGGAGCTGTTTTTT. J is TRBJ2-2 and V is TRBV9, with D possibly being TRBD1 or TRBD2 (5 bases each). This CDR3 is built from 16 residues. V was shortened by 3 bases and J by 6 bases, with 18 bases between the two germline ends. Germline assignment: CDR1 SGDLS and CDR2 YYNGEE.

The rearrangement uses TRBV9 and TRBJ2-7, with a weak D call TRBD1 (6 bases). V was cut by 4 bases and J by 2 bases, with 16 bases left in between. CDR3 size: 15 residues. Germline CDR1 reads SGDLS; CDR2 reads YYNGEE. Written as DNA, the CDR3 is TGTGCCAGCAGCAAGAGTTGGGGGCAGACCTACGAGCAGTACTTC. Protein sequence: CASSKSWGQTYEQYF.

This clonotype has only a few counts. A junction end diverges from the germline sequence, so it may reflect a read error. The V gene is TRBV7-2, the J gene TRBJ1-6; D is unresolved. CDR3 length: 15 amino acids. CDR1 and CDR2 (germline): SGHTA, FQGNSA. CDR3 amino acids: CASSQEPGNNSPLHF. The CDR3 DNA reads as TGCGCCAGCAGCCAAGAACCGGGAAATAATTCACCCCTCCACTTT.

This clonotype was detected only a few times. This chain uses TRBV7-9 with TRBJ2-5; D ambiguous. CDR3 size: 15 residues. The germline V gene encodes CDR1 SEHNR and CDR2 FQNEAQ (reference sequence). Trimming took 6 bases from V and 7 from J, leaving 21 bases between them. DNA for the CDR3: TGTGCCAGCAGTCCCGCCGTACGGGCCGTAGGGACCCAGTACTTC. This sequence encodes CASSPAVRAVGTQYF. Based on the CDR3 plus reference TRBV7-9 and TRBJ2-5, the full variable domain is DTGVSQNPRHKITKRGQNVTFRCDPISEHNRLYWYRQTLGQGPEFLTYFQNEAQLEKSRLLSDRFSAERPKGSFSTLEIQRTEQGDSAMYLCASSPAVRAVGTQYFGPGTRLLVL.

The chain combines TRBV11-2 with TRBJ1-2, with D possibly matching TRBD1 (5 bases). Germline V CDR1 and CDR2: SGHAT, FQNNGV. Trimming left V 5 bases short and J 2 bases short, with 12 bases between. The CDR3 covers 14 residues. Here the CDR3 DNA reads TGTGCCAGCAGCAAAAGCGGGGGGAACTATGGCTACACCTTC. It codes for CASSKSGGNYGYTF.

The V and J genes are TRBV4-3 and TRBJ1-5; TRBD1 matches at 7 bases. This CDR3 spans 17 amino acids. Germline assignment: CDR1 LGHNA and CDR2 YSLEER. V was clipped by 4 bases and J by 0 bases; unmatched bases: 9. In DNA form, the CDR3 reads TGCGCCAGCAGCCTAAAAACAGGGGACTATAGCAATCAGCCCCAGCATTTT. This encodes CASSLKTGDYSNQPQHF.

V is TRBV10-3 and J is TRBJ1-1; 12 positions match TRBD1. This CDR3 region has 17 residues. V dropped 5 bases and J dropped 3; count of bases not matched to a gene: 10. From germline, CDR1 is ENHRY and CDR2 SYGVKD. The CDR3 sequence: CAISYSGTGGLDTEAFF. CDR3 DNA sequence: TGTGCCATCAGTTACTCTGGGACAGGGGGCCTCGACACTGAAGCTTTCTTT.

This clonotype was counted many times. The J gene is TRBJ1-5, the V gene TRBV6-1; TRBD1 matches 7 bases. Germline CDR1 reads MNHNS; CDR2 reads SASEGT. J lost 5 bases, V lost 11 bases, and 12 bases had no gene match. The CDR3 contains 14 residues. In nucleotides, the CDR3 is TGTGCCGGCGAATCGGGACAGTCGGATCAGCCCCAGCATTTT. Amino acid sequence: CAGESGQSDQPQHF.

The chain is built from TRBV25-1 and TRBJ1-6; the match to TRBD1 covers 8 bases. Looked up from germline, CDR1 is MGHDK and CDR2 is SYGVNS. The CDR3 has 13 residues. Trimming removed 8 bases from V and 9 bases from J; junction bases left unmatched: 6. The CDR3 here is CASLDRARSPLHF. As DNA, the CDR3 is TGTGCCAGCTTGGACAGGGCGCGTTCACCCCTCCACTTT.

The J gene is TRBJ1-2, the V gene TRBV29-1, with 8 bases aligning to TRBD1. Germline CDR1 reads SQVTM; CDR2 reads ANQGSEA. Trimming at V came to 5 bases and at J to 12 bases, leaving 11 bases not matched to a gene. This CDR3 is 12 amino acids long. The CDR3 here is CSVQTGDYGNTF. The CDR3 nucleotides read TGCAGCGTTCAGACAGGGGACTATGGAAACACCTTC.

Concerning this clonotype: The junction shows a germline mismatch at one end, possibly a read error. The chain has TRBV20-1 and TRBJ1-1; D ambiguous. The CDR3 covers 14 residues. Germline V gene data show CDR1 as DFQATT and CDR2 as SNEGSKA (reference sequence). The CDR3 DNA reads TGCAGTGCTAGGCGGGCACAGAGCTACACTGAAGCTTCCTTT. Translating it yields CSARRAQSYTEASF.

As for this clonotype: This may stem from a read error, because a much larger clone lies one nucleotide away. The genes are TRBV10-3 and TRBJ2-5; D may be TRBD1 or TRBD2 (5 bases each). V gave up 6 bases and J gave up 1 base, with 15 bases separating them. This CDR3 has 15 residues. In germline, CDR1 is ENHRY, CDR2 SYGVKD. CDR3 amino acids: CAIRVSGLAQETQYF. The CDR3 DNA reads TGTGCCATCAGAGTGTCAGGGCTAGCCCAAGAGACCCAGTACTTC.

In this sample, this clonotype turned up a few times. CDR3 loop: CASSPAPVAVGTYEQYF. CDR3 nucleotide sequence: TGCGCCAGCAGCCCAGCCCCTGTAGCGGTCGGCACCTACGAGCAGTACTTC. V gene TRBV4-1 combines with J gene TRBJ2-7; tentative D call: TRBD2 (6 bases). Trimming pared 4 bases from V and 2 bases from J, leaving 21 bases between. The length of the CDR3 is 17 residues. The germline CDR1 and CDR2 sequences are MGHRA and YSYEKL.

This chain links TRBV29-1 with TRBJ1-1; D gene unclear. CDR3 length: 10 amino acids. The germline gives CDR1 SQVTM, CDR2 ANQGSEA. DNA for the CDR3: TGCTCTGGCTTGAGCACTGAAGCTTTCTTT. This encodes CSGLSTEAFF.

There are many counts of this clonotype. This chain connects TRBV2 to TRBJ2-7, with TRBD2 matching over 15 bases. This CDR3 region has 15 residues. Germline V gene sequence: CDR1 SNHLY, CDR2 FYNNEI. J was trimmed by 2 bases and V by 7 bases; bases with no gene match: 3. As DNA, the CDR3 is TGTGCCAGCACCGGACTAGCGGGAGGGCCCTACGAGCAGTACTTC. This gives the protein CASTGLAGGPYEQYF.

In DNA form, the CDR3 reads TGTGCCAGCAGCCCTCGACAGGGGGTGGAGACTGAAGCTTTCTTT. Its translation is CASSPRQGVETEAFF. The V gene is TRBV6-5, the J gene TRBJ1-1, with 9 bases that match TRBD1. The CDR3 is 15 amino acids. Germline V gene data show CDR1 as MNHEY and CDR2 as SVGAGI. The V gene end was trimmed by 6 bases and the J gene end by 5 bases; junction bases not matched to a gene: 10.

The V gene is TRBV18, the J gene TRBJ1-1; 8 nucleotides align to TRBD1. V was pared by 0 bases and J by 4 bases, with 4 bases of the junction left unmatched. The CDR3 contains 15 residues. Per germline, CDR1 KGHSH and CDR2 LQKENI. Here the CDR3 reads CASSPPGQAGTEAFF. The CDR3 nucleotides are TGTGCCAGCTCACCACCGGGACAGGCGGGCACTGAAGCTTTCTTT.

CDR3 in DNA: TGTGCCAGCAGTCTCGGGACACCGGGCGATGAGCAGTTCTTC. It codes for CASSLGTPGDEQFF. V is TRBV2 and J is TRBJ2-1; D is perhaps TRBD1 (6 bases). CDR3 length equals 14 residues. Per the germline V gene, CDR1 is SNHLY and CDR2 is FYNNEI. The V end was cut by 5 bases, the J end by 8 bases, with 16 bases between.

Of note for this clonotype: This may arise from a read error, as a much more abundant clone is one base away. The J gene is TRBJ2-2, the V gene TRBV7-2; the match to TRBD1 covers 9 bases. CDR1 is SGHTA, CDR2 FQGNSA, per germline. With V trimmed by 5 bases and J by 6 bases, 10 bases remained unmatched. The CDR3 consists of 16 residues. CDR3 amino acids: CASSLNRGRSAGELFF. The CDR3 nucleotides are TGTGCCAGCAGCCTTAACAGGGGGCGCTCTGCCGGGGAGCTGTTTTTT.

This clonotype was seen repeatedly, ten times or more. The chain recombines TRBV6-1 with TRBJ1-6; D not resolved. Trimming took 6 bases from V and 10 from J, leaving 16 bases between them. Per germline, CDR1 MNHNS and CDR2 SASEGT. This CDR3 has 14 residues. In DNA, the CDR3 is TGTGCCAGCAGCGACTCGTTCGGGTACTCACCCCTCCACTTT. Protein product: CASSDSFGYSPLHF.

About this clonotype itself: A read error is possible here, since a much larger clone lies one base away. In this CDR3 the conserved last residue, phenylalanine or tryptophan, is missing, so a read error is likely. The CDR3 DNA sequence: TGTGCCAGCAGCCTCGGGACAGGGGCACGAGAGACCCAGTACATC. Translated: CASSLGTGARETQYI. This chain connects TRBV4-2 to TRBJ2-5, with 10 nucleotides matching TRBD1. CDR3 length: 15 amino acids. After removal of 4 bases from V and 4 bases from J, the junction contained 6 bases not matched to a gene. The germline gives CDR1 LGHNA, CDR2 YNFKEQ.

This clonotype was picked up many times. The chain's CDR3 is CASSHDSISNYGYTF. The CDR3 bases are TGCGCCAGCAGCCATGACAGCATTTCTAACTATGGCTACACCTTC. J is TRBJ1-2 and V is TRBV5-1; D is possibly TRBD1 (5 bases). In germline, CDR1 is SGHRS, CDR2 YFSETQ. CDR3 length: 15 amino acids. V dropped 4 bases and J dropped 0 bases, with 13 bases sitting between them.

The chain links TRBV19 to TRBJ1-2; maybe TRBD1 (6 bases). The CDR3 runs to 15 residues. Deletions cut 6 bases from V and 0 bases from J, with 14 bases between. Germline-derived CDR1 and CDR2 are LNHDA and SQIVND (reference sequence). The CDR3 is CASRAGGGSNYGYTF. CDR3 DNA sequence: TGTGCCAGTAGGGCAGGAGGGGGTTCTAACTATGGCTACACCTTC.